The clone carrying this T cell receptor (beta chain) has just a few counts. No antigen is known for it. CDR3 length equals 13 residues. Trimming removed 7 bases from V and 2 bases from J, with 15 bases in between. CDR1 SQVTM and CDR2 ANQGSEA come from the germline V gene. RNA, once extracted, was reverse transcribed into cDNA for use as the sequencing template. The protocol was immunoSEQ multiplex PCR, while the TCRdb copy is restricted to in-frame clones and leaves out a portion. The sample yields approximately 42,000 clones, 55% to 75% seen once. This sample's treatment: oral pan-JAK inhibitor, 5-10 mg twice daily. This entry comes from a study of CD8+ T cells in alopecia areata. Study-wide results and limits: Both scalp clonality and the expanded CD8+ clones among the top 100 showed a significant decrease with tofacitinib.

Source: CD8+ T cells sorted from blood, taken at week 4, from a patient treated with tofacitinib. This receptor was obtained from a human donor with alopecia areata. The chain recombines TRBV29-1 with TRBJ2-7, with D maybe TRBD2 (6 bases). The CDR3 nucleotides read TGCAGCGGGAGGGCAGCCGATACCTACGAGCAGTACTTC. Its protein is CSGRAADTYEQYF.